The T cell receptor beta chain described here comes from a study of blood T cell repertoires in COVID-19. Cohorts were assigned according to the clinical history that participants reported. The CDR3 has 14 amino acids. Germline CDR1 and CDR2: LGHNA and YNFKEQ. V dropped 5 bases and J dropped 5 bases, with 15 bases sitting between them. In the authors' workflow: For nucleated cells, counts were estimated from reference gene primer amplification. TCRdb's copy holds only in-frame clones and misses some; the assay was immunoSEQ multiplex PCR. That table is the source of V, J and clone size, and D and trimming were worked out from the DNA. The sample consists of around 300,000 clones, over 75% of them appearing once.

This receptor was identified in a woman under 30 who had recovered from COVID-19. Sequenced: PBMCs or T cells enriched from blood (not recorded which). The rearrangement uses TRBV4-2 and TRBJ1-1; maybe TRBD1 (5 bases). In DNA, the CDR3 is TGTGCCAGCAGCTTGCAGGTGGGGGGAACTGAAGCTTTCTTT. Translated, it gives CASSLQVGGTEAFF.